Reported below is one T cell receptor (beta chain). J was trimmed by 0 bases and V by 4 bases; bases with no gene match: 0. Germline loops: CDR1 SGHTA, CDR2 FQGNSA. The CDR3 is made up of 14 amino acids. Survey-level TCR beta sequencing used the immunoSEQ assay. Method: immunoSEQ multiplex PCR; TCRdb's copy keeps in-frame clones and lacks some. The sample contains 55,000 to 70,000 clones, around 95% of which appear only once. The rearrangement links TRBV7-2 to TRBJ1-1, with 9 bases matching TRBD1. The sample was PBMCs. This clonotype originated in a middle-aged man with rheumatoid arthritis. The CDR3 loop reads CASSWDRVNTEAFF. CDR3 nucleotides: TGTGCCAGCAGCTGGGACAGGGTGAACACTGAAGCTTTCTTT.